These 12 T cell receptor beta chains came from one sample sequenced in a study of blood T cell repertoires in COVID-19. Clones were read by immunoSEQ multiplex PCR, and TCRdb kept only the in-frame ones, dropping some. The sample has approximately 210,000 clones, about 91% seen once. Specimen: peripheral blood. The receptors originated from a middle-aged woman with acute or convalescent COVID-19.

This sequence joins TRBV14 and TRBJ2-3; a possible D gene is TRBD2 (5 bases). Germline V gives CDR1 SGHDN, CDR2 FVKESK. The V gene lost 0 bases and the J gene lost 5 bases, with 18 bases spanning the gap. CDR3 length: 17 amino acids. The CDR3 is CASSQDSLPQEGDTQYF. The CDR3 coding sequence is TGTGCCAGCAGCCAAGATTCTCTTCCCCAAGAGGGAGATACGCAGTATTTT.

The chain recombines TRBV7-2 with TRBJ1-1, with TRBD1 as a possible D gene (5 bases). The CDR3 has 15 amino acids. V lost 2 bases and J 0 bases, leaving 10 bases between the germline ends. Germline CDR1 is SGHTA and CDR2 is FQGNSA. The CDR3 region is CASSLSRAVNTEAFF. The CDR3 coding sequence is TGTGCCAGCAGCTTAAGCAGGGCTGTGAACACTGAAGCTTTCTTT.

The V and J genes are TRBV5-1 and TRBJ2-5; possibly TRBD1 for D (5 bases). The V end was cut by 0 bases, the J end by 2 bases, with 11 bases between. CDR1 SGHRS and CDR2 YFSETQ come from the germline V gene. The length of the CDR3 is 15 residues. The CDR3 loop reads CASSLEVREQETQYF. DNA for the CDR3: TGCGCCAGCAGCTTGGAAGTCAGGGAACAAGAGACCCAGTACTTC.

J is TRBJ1-4 and V is TRBV6-5; TRBD1 aligns across 9 bases. The ends lost 2 bases at V and 7 bases at J; junction bases unmatched: 8. The CDR3 extends over 16 amino acids. Germline V gene sequence: CDR1 MNHEY, CDR2 SVGAGI. CDR3 DNA: TGTGCCAGCAGTTACAGTTTGGGACAGGGTAGTGAAAAACTGTTTTTT. Translation: CASSYSLGQGSEKLFF.

This clone was observed a single time. This chain connects TRBV6-5 to TRBJ1-2, with TRBD1 identical over 7 bases. Per the germline V gene, CDR1 is MNHEY and CDR2 is SVGAGI. CDR3 length: 14 amino acids. V shed 6 bases and J 3 bases; nucleotides not matched to a gene: 7. CDR3 sequence: CASSIRQGYYGYTF. CDR3 DNA sequence: TGTGCCAGCAGCATACGACAGGGATACTATGGCTACACCTTC.

V usage is TRBV5-4 and J usage is TRBJ2-3, with D perhaps matching TRBD2 (7 bases). The CDR3 sequence is 16 residues long. The V end lost 6 bases, the J end lost 2 bases, and 19 bases lay between the germline ends. Germline lookup yields CDR1 SGHNT and CDR2 YYREEE (reference sequence). The CDR3 nucleotides are TGTGCCAGCACCCGGGGGGCGAGGCGGAACACAGATACGCAGTATTTT. It codes for CASTRGARRNTDTQYF.

The chain combines TRBV6-1 with TRBJ1-2, with D possibly TRBD1 on 6 matching bases. The V end lost 0 bases, the J end lost 5 bases, and 13 bases lay between the germline ends. The CDR3 is 15 amino acids. Germline loops: CDR1 MNHNS, CDR2 SASEGT. The CDR3 here is CASSEAPGVGYGYTF. CDR3 sequence (DNA): TGTGCCAGCAGTGAAGCGCCAGGGGTGGGGTATGGCTACACCTTC.

The chain carries TRBV29-1 and TRBJ2-3; D perhaps matches TRBD2 (5 bases). The CDR3 sequence is 15 residues long. Between the trimmed V and J ends, which lost 7 bases and 5 bases, there was a span of 22 bases. Germline assignment: CDR1 SQVTM and CDR2 ANQGSEA. CDR3 residues: CSGLPGINLVDTQYF. The DNA for the CDR3 is TGCAGCGGACTACCCGGGATTAACCTGGTAGATACGCAGTATTTT.

Only one count was recorded for this clone. V and J are TRBV10-3 and TRBJ1-2; TRBD1 aligns across 8 bases. CDR1 and CDR2 (germline): ENHRY, SYGVKD. The CDR3 runs to 14 residues. Germline trimming cut 2 bases from V and 7 bases from J; bases unmatched to any gene: 6. DNA of the CDR3: TGTGCCATCAGTGAGGCAGGGGGCAGGAGTGGCTACACCTTC. Protein sequence: CAISEAGGRSGYTF.

This clone is a singleton in its sample. The chain carries TRBV11-2 and TRBJ2-4; TRBD2 is a possible D gene (5 bases). Germline lookup yields CDR1 SGHAT and CDR2 FQNNGV. The germline V and J ends were trimmed by 4 bases and 4 bases, with 14 bases remaining between them. The CDR3 consists of 15 residues. The CDR3 reads CASSSVRGNKNIQYF. CDR3 in DNA: TGTGCCAGCAGCTCCGTTCGGGGAAATAAAAACATTCAGTACTTC.

The genes are TRBV9 and TRBJ1-2, with 11 nucleotides matching TRBD1. The CDR3 extends over 16 amino acids. The trim removed 4 bases at V and 4 bases at J, leaving 9 bases unmatched. Germline assignment: CDR1 SGDLS and CDR2 YYNGEE. This CDR3 is CASSPRTGGRLYGYTF. CDR3 nucleotide sequence: TGTGCCAGCAGCCCTCGGACAGGGGGCCGACTCTATGGCTACACCTTC.

This clone was seen more than once but under ten times. The chain combines TRBV5-4 with TRBJ1-1; 7 bases line up with TRBD1. V dropped 4 bases and J dropped 7; count of bases not matched to a gene: 10. CDR1 and CDR2 (germline): SGHNT, YYREEE (reference sequence). The CDR3 loop spans 14 amino acids. CDR3 loop: CASSATDRVNEAFF. In nucleotides, the CDR3 is TGTGCCAGCAGCGCCACTGACAGGGTGAATGAAGCTTTCTTT.